These 21 T cell receptor beta chains came from one sample sequenced in a study of graft-versus-host responses after intestinal transplantation. Their antigens remain unidentified. Libraries were prepared by immunoSEQ multiplex PCR; TCRdb keeps only in-frame clonotypes and omits some of them. The sample lists tens of thousands of clones, 91% seen once, with approximately 0.1% in the top ten. The specimen comprised unstimulated CD4+ T cells sorted from spleen or lymph node cells, sampled before intestinal transplant. The receptor source for this set is a human donor who received an intestinal transplant.

The gene calls are TRBV29-1 and TRBJ1-4; 8 bases match TRBD1. Trimming cost V 5 bases and J 6 bases; bases outside gene matches: 11. CDR3 length equals 15 residues. The germline gives CDR1 SQVTM, CDR2 ANQGSEA. CDR3 DNA sequence: TGCAGCGTTCGTAACACAGGGGGAGGGGATGAAAAACTGTTTTTT. Encoded protein: CSVRNTGGGDEKLFF.

V usage is TRBV7-2 and J usage is TRBJ2-4, with 8 nucleotides matching TRBD2. The V gene end was trimmed by 1 base and the J gene end by 1 base; junction bases not matched to a gene: 6. Germline CDR1 SGHTA, CDR2 FQGNSA. The CDR3 covers 17 residues. The CDR3 DNA is TGTGCCAGCAGCTTAGAACGGGGGGGAGGGGCCAAAAACATTCAGTACTTC. The encoded protein is CASSLERGGGAKNIQYF.

This chain joins TRBV9 and TRBJ2-7; 8 nucleotides agree with TRBD1. Germline V gene data show CDR1 as SGDLS and CDR2 as YYNGEE. The CDR3 is made up of 17 amino acids. V shed 2 bases, J shed 1 base, and the junction held 11 bases outside the gene matches. CDR3 coding DNA: TGTGCCAGCAGCGTCCGGTTCCGACAGGGGAAATCCTACGAGCAGTACTTC. Translating gives CASSVRFRQGKSYEQYF.

The chain joins TRBV5-1 to TRBJ1-2; tentatively, D is TRBD1 (6 bases). Germline loops: CDR1 SGHRS, CDR2 YFSETQ. The CDR3 runs 15 residues. With 2 bases removed from V and 6 bases from J, the gap between germline ends came to 17 bases. The CDR3 sequence is CASSFLADSVDGYTF. In nucleotides, the CDR3 is TGCGCCAGCAGCTTTTTGGCGGACAGCGTCGATGGCTACACCTTC.

The rearrangement links TRBV5-4 to TRBJ2-3, with 9 bases matching TRBD1. This CDR3 region has 15 residues. Trimming removed 0 bases from V and 8 bases from J; junction bases left unmatched: 7. CDR1 is SGHNT and CDR2 is YYREEE in the germline V gene (reference sequence). CDR3 in DNA: TGTGCCAGCAGCTTGGCTGAGGGACAGGGTGGTACGCAGTATTTT. Translation: CASSLAEGQGGTQYF.

The chain employs TRBV30 and TRBJ1-1, with D perhaps TRBD1 (6 bases). The CDR3 runs to 16 residues. V lost 5 bases to trimming and J lost 3 bases, with 22 bases between them. The germline V gene encodes CDR1 GTSNPN and CDR2 SVGIG (reference sequence). The CDR3 is CAWQQGRQTGDTEAFF. CDR3 in DNA: TGTGCCTGGCAACAGGGACGTCAGACCGGGGACACTGAAGCTTTCTTT.

The chain employs TRBV7-2 and TRBJ2-7; 8 positions match TRBD2. The V gene's germline CDR1 is SGHTA and CDR2 FQGNSA. V gave up 5 bases and J gave up 4 bases; unmatched junction bases: 10. The CDR3 has 15 residues. DNA for the CDR3: TGTGCCAGCAGCCTGACCGCGGGGGGCGCTTACGAGCAGTACTTC. Translation: CASSLTAGGAYEQYF.

This clone was recorded once. The V gene is TRBV27, the J gene TRBJ2-2; 8 bases agree with TRBD1. V dropped 6 bases and J dropped 4; count of bases not matched to a gene: 4. Germline V gives CDR1 MNHEY, CDR2 SMNVEV (reference sequence). CDR3 length equals 14 residues. CDR3 sequence reads: CASRWTGRTGELFF. DNA of the CDR3: TGTGCCAGCAGGTGGACAGGGCGCACCGGGGAGCTGTTTTTT.

The chain links TRBV11-2 to TRBJ2-7, with TRBD2 as a possible D gene (5 bases). Germline V lookup: CDR1 SGHAT, CDR2 FQNNGV. V dropped 0 bases and J dropped 4 bases, with 13 bases sitting between them. There are 15 residues in the CDR3. The CDR3 DNA reads TGTGCCAGCAGCTTAGACAGGCCAAGAGGGTACGAGCAGTACTTC. Translation: CASSLDRPRGYEQYF.

The genes are TRBV7-8 and TRBJ2-3; 7 nucleotides align to TRBD1. J lost 1 base, V lost 6 bases, and 4 bases had no gene match. Germline loops: CDR1 SGHVS, CDR2 FQNEAQ. CDR3 length: 14 amino acids. The CDR3 is CASREGQGTDTQYF. CDR3 nucleotide sequence: TGTGCCAGCAGAGAAGGACAGGGCACAGATACGCAGTATTTT.

The rearrangement links TRBV5-1 to TRBJ2-3, with D tentatively TRBD1 (5 bases). This CDR3 is built from 14 residues. The V gene's germline CDR1 is SGHRS and CDR2 YFSETQ. Deletions cut 3 bases from V and 1 base from J, with 9 bases between. The chain's CDR3 is CASSSDRRTDTQYF. The CDR3 DNA sequence: TGCGCCAGCAGCTCCGACAGACGCACAGATACGCAGTATTTT.

V and J are TRBV13 and TRBJ1-2, with TRBD1 as a possible D gene (6 bases). Germline V gives CDR1 PRHDT, CDR2 FYEKMQ (reference sequence). The CDR3 length is 13 residues. Trimming took off 1 base at V and 6 bases at J, with 9 bases between the two ends. The CDR3 DNA sequence: TGTGCCAGCAGCTTAGTAGGGACACATGGCTACACCTTC. Its translation is CASSLVGTHGYTF.

In its sample, this clone was seen once. The chain uses TRBV9 and TRBJ2-5; 11 bases line up with TRBD2. Germline V gives CDR1 SGDLS, CDR2 YYNGEE. The CDR3 has 15 residues. With V trimmed by 2 bases and J by 4 bases, 4 bases remained unmatched. The CDR3 loop reads CASSVLAGGGETQYF. The CDR3 region has the DNA TGTGCCAGCAGCGTTCTAGCGGGGGGCGGAGAGACCCAGTACTTC.

This clone was detected only once. For the CDR3, the DNA is TGTGCCAGCAGAGCGGACGGTGGCACTGAAGCTTTCTTT. Translating gives CASRADGGTEAFF. This sequence joins TRBV25-1 and TRBJ1-1; the D is unclear. CDR3 length equals 13 residues. Trimming cost V 6 bases and J 4 bases, with 12 bases left between them. The germline V gene has CDR1 MGHDK and CDR2 SYGVNS.

The V gene is TRBV7-2, the J gene TRBJ2-3; TRBD2 matches at 10 bases. Trimming removed 1 base from V and 3 bases from J; junction bases left unmatched: 7. The length of the CDR3 is 17 residues. The V gene's germline CDR1 is SGHTA and CDR2 FQGNSA. CDR3 region: CASSLDSGGRLTDTQYF. In DNA form, the CDR3 reads TGTGCCAGCAGCTTAGATAGCGGGGGGCGATTGACAGATACGCAGTATTTT.

The V and J genes are TRBV7-2 and TRBJ1-4; TRBD1 might be the D (5 bases). Trimming removed 1 base at V and 5 bases at J, with 8 bases between. CDR1 and CDR2 from the germline V gene are SGHTA and FQGNSA. The CDR3 has 14 residues. The CDR3 loop reads CASSLDRPNEKLFF. CDR3 DNA sequence: TGTGCCAGCAGCTTAGACAGGCCGAATGAAAAACTGTTTTTT.

This sequence joins TRBV11-3 and TRBJ1-1, with D perhaps TRBD1 (6 bases). Germline lookup yields CDR1 SGHNT and CDR2 YENEEA. The length of the CDR3 is 13 residues. V lost 1 base to trimming and J lost 8 bases, with 11 bases between them. CDR3 sequence: CASSLAGGQEAFF. The CDR3 bases are TGTGCCAGCAGCTTAGCAGGTGGACAGGAAGCTTTCTTT.

This chain joins TRBV4-3 and TRBJ1-5; D remains unclear. V lost 0 bases to trimming and J lost 5 bases, with 11 bases between them. The CDR3 sequence is 15 residues long. Germline lookup yields CDR1 LGHNA and CDR2 YSLEER. The CDR3 DNA sequence: TGCGCCAGCAGCCAAGAGTTCGCACGAGATCAGCCCCAGCATTTT. Amino acid sequence: CASSQEFARDQPQHF.

CDR3 region: CASSYTYSAGELFF. CDR3 in DNA: TGCGCCAGCAGTTATACTTATAGCGCCGGGGAGCTGTTTTTT. The chain uses TRBV4-3 and TRBJ2-2; TRBD2 is a possible D gene (5 bases). Between the trimmed V and J ends, which lost 6 bases and 6 bases, there was a span of 14 bases. Germline CDR1 reads LGHNA; CDR2 reads YSLEER. There are 14 residues in the CDR3.

The chain couples TRBV5-6 to TRBJ1-2; 7 bases line up with TRBD1. CDR3 length: 15 residues. In germline, CDR1 is SGHDT, CDR2 YYEEEE. Unmatched junction bases numbered 14, after V lost 6 bases and J lost 6 bases. The CDR3 region has the DNA TGTGCCAGCACTAAACCGGGGGGGACAGTTAATGGCTACACCTTC. Translated: CASTKPGGTVNGYTF.

CDR3 sequence: CASSMGGSTDTQYF. The CDR3 coding sequence is TGTGCCAGCTCGATGGGAGGGAGCACAGATACGCAGTATTTT. The chain joins TRBV6-1 to TRBJ2-3, with TRBD2 identical over 7 bases. Losses at the gene ends were 8 bases for V and 0 bases for J; bases not matched to a gene: 5. The CDR3 is 14 amino acids. Germline V gene sequence: CDR1 MNHNS, CDR2 SASEGT.